These 10 T cell receptor beta chains came from one sample sequenced in a study of blood T cell repertoires in COVID-19. The method was immunoSEQ multiplex PCR; TCRdb's version includes in-frame clones alone and lacks a portion of them. The top ten hold less than 9.5% of the sample, which has 120,000 or so clones, roughly 90% seen once. The specimen was peripheral blood. The receptors derive from a human donor in a cohort sampled during active COVID-19.

The chain carries TRBV5-1 and TRBJ1-5, with unresolved D. The CDR3 is 15 amino acids. Trimming removed 2 bases from V and 4 bases from J, with 13 bases in between. Germline CDR1 reads SGHRS; CDR2 reads YFSETQ. In nucleotides, the CDR3 is TGCGCCAGCAGCTTCGATCCAGGCGATAATCAGCCCCAGCATTTT. Its protein product is CASSFDPGDNQPQHF.

The chain uses TRBV24-1 and TRBJ2-5; D is possibly TRBD1 (5 bases). Germline values: CDR1 KGHDR, CDR2 SFDVKD. Trimming shortened V by 1 base and J by 3 bases, and 11 bases separated the two germline ends. The CDR3 is made up of 15 amino acids. This CDR3 is CATSDFSTEKETQYF. The CDR3 DNA follows: TGTGCCACCAGTGATTTCTCGACAGAAAAAGAGACCCAGTACTTC.

V gene TRBV5-1 combines with J gene TRBJ2-2; maybe TRBD2 (6 bases). This CDR3 spans 15 amino acids. The germline gives CDR1 SGHRS, CDR2 YFSETQ. V lost 3 bases and J 4 bases, leaving 13 bases between the germline ends. CDR3 DNA sequence: TGCGCCAGCAGCTCCATGCAGGGAGGCACCGGGGAGCTGTTTTTT. It yields the protein CASSSMQGGTGELFF.

The chain recombines TRBV6-1 with TRBJ1-3, with D perhaps TRBD1 (5 bases). V was trimmed by 2 bases and J by 1 base, leaving 12 bases between them. The CDR3 is made up of 16 amino acids. Germline V gene sequence: CDR1 MNHNS, CDR2 SASEGT. The CDR3: CASSETGLRSGNTIYF. CDR3 DNA: TGTGCCAGCAGTGAAACGGGACTCCGGTCTGGAAACACCATATATTTT.

This clone was found once. CDR3 region: CASSQDWGVLPNTEAFF. In DNA, the CDR3 is TGTGCCAGCAGCCAAGATTGGGGGGTACTACCGAACACTGAAGCTTTCTTT. The gene calls are TRBV14 and TRBJ1-1; weak D call: TRBD1 (5 bases). CDR1 and CDR2 (germline): SGHDN, FVKESK. V was shortened by 0 bases and J by 1 base, with 15 bases between the two germline ends. This CDR3 has 17 amino acids.

The chain links TRBV28 to TRBJ1-5; 9 nucleotides align to TRBD1. CDR3 length: 15 residues. Germline trimming cut 6 bases from V and 5 bases from J; bases unmatched to any gene: 8. The germline V gene encodes CDR1 MDHEN and CDR2 SYDVKM. CDR3 loop: CASSPGTGMDQPQHF. As DNA, the CDR3 is TGTGCCAGCAGCCCTGGGACAGGGATGGATCAGCCCCAGCATTTT.

The chain's CDR3 is CASRETGGGYTF. Written as DNA, the CDR3 is TGTGCCAGCAGGGAGACAGGGGGTGGCTACACCTTC. The genes are TRBV9 and TRBJ1-2; TRBD1 matches 9 bases. The CDR3 is 12 residues long. V dropped 5 bases and J dropped 7; count of bases not matched to a gene: 3. CDR1 SGDLS and CDR2 YYNGEE come from the germline V gene.

V and J are TRBV27 and TRBJ2-1, with TRBD2 matching 8 bases. The CDR3 sequence is 17 residues long. The J segment lost 3 bases and the V segment lost 1 base, leaving 8 bases of the junction unmatched. Germline values: CDR1 MNHEY, CDR2 SMNVEV (reference sequence). The CDR3 DNA sequence: TGTGCCAGCAGTTTATTGCCAGCGGGAGCGGACTACAATGAGCAGTTCTTC. Residues: CASSLLPAGADYNEQFF.

This clone was observed a single time. V and J are TRBV6-5 and TRBJ2-2, with a possible D match to TRBD1 (6 bases). Deletions cut 8 bases from V and 7 bases from J, with 14 bases between. The CDR3 runs to 13 residues. Germline CDR1 and CDR2: MNHEY and SVGAGI. CDR3 amino acids: CASGLTGHGELFF. Here the CDR3 DNA reads TGTGCCAGCGGCTTGACAGGACACGGGGAGCTGTTTTTT.

This clone was picked up one time. The gene calls are TRBV19 and TRBJ2-7; tentatively, D is TRBD2 (7 bases). Germline V lookup: CDR1 LNHDA, CDR2 SQIVND (reference sequence). The CDR3 totals 13 residues. The CDR3 sequence is CVRRGGRYYEQYF. Here the CDR3 DNA reads TGTGTCAGACGCGGGGGCAGATACTACGAGCAGTACTTC.